This is a list of T cell receptor beta chains from one sample in a study of blood T cell repertoires in COVID-19. Sequenced by immunoSEQ multiplex PCR; TCRdb stores in-frame clones only, minus some. The data show some 210,000 clones, 80% seen once. The sequenced material came from PBMCs or T cells enriched from blood (not recorded which). These receptors were obtained from a man aged 30 to 45 with acute COVID-19. Each CDR3 is given with its conserved first and last residue. D genes are given only for firm matches. The listing skips clone size in some rows; elsewhere it reads once, few, many or a size class.

>TRBJ1-1|-|TRBV12-3/TRBV12-4|-
TGTGCCAGCAGTAAGGGGGTCACTGAAGCTTTCTTT
CASSKGVTEAFF
>TRBJ1-1|-|TRBV18|-
TGTGCCAGCTCACCACCGGGGGGCACTGAAGCTTTCTTT
CASSPPGGTEAFF
>TRBJ2-3|TRBD2|TRBV11-2|few
TGTGCCAGCAGCTTAGCGGGGGGGAGCACAGATACGCAGTATTTT
CASSLAGGSTDTQYF
>TRBJ1-1|-|TRBV9|-
TGTGCCAGCAGCGTAGACCCTACCGGGATGAACACTGAAGCTTTCTTT
CASSVDPTGMNTEAFF
>TRBJ2-2|TRBD1|TRBV6-5|-
TGTGCCAGCAAACAGGGGATAGACGGGGAGCTGTTTTTT
CASKQGIDGELFF
>TRBJ1-5|-|TRBV7-9|few
TGTGCCAGCAGCTCGGGGGATCAGCCCCAGCATTTT
CASSSGDQPQHF
>TRBJ1-2|-|TRBV7-6|-
TGTGCCAGCAGCTTAGAACCAGGTGGCTACACCTTC
CASSLEPGGYTF
>TRBJ2-7|-|TRBV7-4|-
TGTGCCAGCAGCTTAATTCGTGAAGGCCGCGGGTTCTACGAGCAGTACTTC
CASSLIREGRGFYEQYF
>TRBJ1-4|TRBD1|TRBV19|few
TGTGCCAGTAGTATAGGGACAGGTCAATTGAAAAAACTGTTTTTT
CASSIGTGQLKKLFF
>TRBJ1-1|TRBD1|TRBV7-9|-
TGTGCCAGCAGCTCCCCGGAAACAGGGGGCGGCACTGAAGCTTTCTTT
CASSSPETGGGTEAFF
>TRBJ2-7|-|TRBV7-9|many
TGTGCCAGCAGCTTAACGGGACTCGCCTACGAGCAGTACTTC
CASSLTGLAYEQYF
>TRBJ1-5|-|TRBV12-3/TRBV12-4|-
TGTGCCAGCACCCAGACAGGCAATCAGCCCCAGCATTTT
CASTQTGNQPQHF
>TRBJ1-2|-|TRBV6-1|-
TGTGCCAGCAGTGAAGGTCCGACAGGCCAAGCTAACTATGGCTACACCTTC
CASSEGPTGQANYGYTF
>TRBJ1-5|-|TRBV18|-
TGTGCCAGCTCCTCGGGAGTTAATCAGCCCCAGCATTTT
CASSSGVNQPQHF
>TRBJ1-2|-|TRBV11-2|-
TGTGCCAGCAGCCCGGGAATCCCGGACTATGGCTACACCTTC
CASSPGIPDYGYTF
>TRBJ2-7|-|TRBV25-1|-
TGTGCCAGCAGTCTGGGACATTACCACGAGCAGTACTTC
CASSLGHYHEQYF
>TRBJ1-2|-|TRBV24-1|-
TGTGCCACCAGTGCTGAAGGGGACTATGGCTACACCTTC
CATSAEGDYGYTF
>TRBJ1-5|-|TRBV9|-
TGTGCCAGCTCTATCGGATGGGGAGGCAATCAGCCCCAGCATTTT
CASSIGWGGNQPQHF
>TRBJ2-5|TRBD2|TRBV5-4|-
TGTGCCAGCAGCTTTTCCGGGGGGGAGACCCAGTACTTC
CASSFSGGETQYF
>TRBJ2-7|-|TRBV3-1/TRBV3-2|-
TGTGCCAGCAGCCAAGATCTGGGCACCTACGAGCAGTACTTC
CASSQDLGTYEQYF
>TRBJ1-5|TRBD1|TRBV6-5|many
TGTGCCAGCAGAGAGGACAGGGGCGGTAATCAGCCCCAGCATTTT
CASREDRGGNQPQHF
>TRBJ2-7|-|TRBV19|-
TGTGCCAGTAGTGTACGGACAGCGCCCTCCTACGAGCAGTACTTC
CASSVRTAPSYEQYF
>TRBJ2-3|-|TRBV2|-
TGTGCCAGCAGAAGTACAGGATCTAGCACAGATACGCAGTATTTT
CASRSTGSSTDTQYF
>TRBJ2-3|-|TRBV6-1|many
TGTGCCAGCAGTGAAGCACTCTGGGGGACTCCTCCGGTAGATACGCAGTATTTT
CASSEALWGTPPVDTQYF
>TRBJ1-1|-|TRBV24-1|few
TGTGCCACCAGTGAGTCGACGGGGGGAGCTTTCTTT
CATSESTGGAFF
>TRBJ1-1|-|TRBV7-2|-
TGTGCCAGCAGACCCTCGGTCGGGGCGGGAACTGAAGCTTTCTTT
CASRPSVGAGTEAFF
>TRBJ1-1|-|TRBV5-5|-
TGTGCCAGCAGCCCACAGAAACTTAGTCCTGGAATAAGGAACACTGAAGCTTTCTTT
CASSPQKLSPGIRNTEAFF
>TRBJ1-1|-|TRBV11-2|-
TGTGCCAGCAGCCCGAGGCGTGAAGCTTTCTTT
CASSPRREAFF
>TRBJ1-2|-|TRBV28|-
TGTGCCAGCAGTTTTGGAGGCGGGAACTATGGCTACACCTTC
CASSFGGGNYGYTF
>TRBJ2-7|TRBD2|TRBV25-1|-
TGTGCCAGCAGTGCCGGGGGGTACGAGCAGTACTTC
CASSAGGYEQYF
>TRBJ1-1|TRBD1|TRBV10-3|-
TGTGCCACACAAGTTGGACAGGGAACGAAAATCAGGGGGAACACTGAAGCTTTCTTT
CATQVGQGTKIRGNTEAFF
>TRBJ1-1|-|TRBV27|-
TGTGCCAGCAGTTCTTGGGGAGGAGGGACTGAAGCTTTCTTT
CASSSWGGGTEAFF
>TRBJ2-4|-|TRBV30|-
TGTGCCTGGAGTCCGTCTAGTCGGATTCAGTACTTC
CAWSPSSRIQYF
>TRBJ1-5|TRBD1|TRBV19|-
TGTGCCAGTAGTATAGATGGAGGGACAGGGGGGAGGCAGCCCCAGCATTTT
CASSIDGGTGGRQPQHF
>TRBJ1-1|-|TRBV3-1/TRBV3-2|-
TGTGCCAGCAGCCAATTTTCACGCGGTGAAGCTTTCTTT
CASSQFSRGEAFF
>TRBJ1-5|-|TRBV27|-
TGTGCCACCCGGGGGGGCGGTAGGCAGCCCCAGCATTTT
CATRGGGRQPQHF
>TRBJ1-5|TRBD1|TRBV24-1|-
TGTGCCACCAGTGAACACAGGGGTGCGAGCAATCAGCCCCAGCATTTT
CATSEHRGASNQPQHF
>TRBJ1-2|-|TRBV13|-
TGTGCCAGCAGCGTGGGGCGCCGCAACTATGGCTACACCTTC
CASSVGRRNYGYTF
>TRBJ2-7|-|TRBV5-1|-
TGCGCCAGCAGCTTGCCCGGGACATCCTACGAGCAGTACTTC
CASSLPGTSYEQYF
>TRBJ1-1|-|TRBV5-1|many
TGCGCCAGCAGCTTGGACCCTAGTGGGTTGGCTTTCTTT
CASSLDPSGLAFF
>TRBJ2-1|TRBD2|TRBV10-1|-
TGCGCCAGCAGTCCTAGCGGGGGGGTAAACAATGAGCAGTTCTTC
CASSPSGGVNNEQFF